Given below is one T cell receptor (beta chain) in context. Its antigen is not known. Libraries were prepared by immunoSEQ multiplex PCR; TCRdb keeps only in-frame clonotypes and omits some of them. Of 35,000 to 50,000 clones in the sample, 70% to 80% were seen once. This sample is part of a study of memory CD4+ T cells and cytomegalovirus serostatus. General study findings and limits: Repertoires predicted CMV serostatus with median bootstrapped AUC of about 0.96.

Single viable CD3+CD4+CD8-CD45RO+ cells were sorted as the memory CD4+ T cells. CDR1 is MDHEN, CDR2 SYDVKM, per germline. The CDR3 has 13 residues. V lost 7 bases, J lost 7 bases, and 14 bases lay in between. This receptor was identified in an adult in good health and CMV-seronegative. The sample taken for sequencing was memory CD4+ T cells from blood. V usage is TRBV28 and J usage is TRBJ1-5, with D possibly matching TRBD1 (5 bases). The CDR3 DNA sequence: TGTGCCAGCACCCTGGGGCGGGGCCAGCCCCAGCATTTT. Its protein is CASTLGRGQPQHF.